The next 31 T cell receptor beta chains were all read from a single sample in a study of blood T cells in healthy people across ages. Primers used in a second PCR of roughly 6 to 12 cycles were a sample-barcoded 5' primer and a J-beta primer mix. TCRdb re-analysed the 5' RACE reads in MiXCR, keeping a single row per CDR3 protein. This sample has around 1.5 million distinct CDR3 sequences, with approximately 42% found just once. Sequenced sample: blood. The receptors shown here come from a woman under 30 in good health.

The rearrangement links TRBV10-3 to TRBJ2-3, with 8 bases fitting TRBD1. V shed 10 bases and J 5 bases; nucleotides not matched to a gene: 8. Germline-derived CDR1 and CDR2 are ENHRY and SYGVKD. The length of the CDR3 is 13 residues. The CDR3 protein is CATGDTGGDTQYF. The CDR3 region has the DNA TGTGCCACCGGGGACACAGGGGGAGATACGCAGTATTTT.

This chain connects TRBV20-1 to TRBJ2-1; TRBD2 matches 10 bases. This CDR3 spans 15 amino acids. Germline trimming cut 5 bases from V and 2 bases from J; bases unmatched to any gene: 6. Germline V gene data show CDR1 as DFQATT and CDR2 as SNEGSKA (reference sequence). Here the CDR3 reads CSASGLAFAYNEQFF. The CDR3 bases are TGCAGTGCTTCGGGACTAGCGTTCGCCTACAATGAGCAGTTCTTC.

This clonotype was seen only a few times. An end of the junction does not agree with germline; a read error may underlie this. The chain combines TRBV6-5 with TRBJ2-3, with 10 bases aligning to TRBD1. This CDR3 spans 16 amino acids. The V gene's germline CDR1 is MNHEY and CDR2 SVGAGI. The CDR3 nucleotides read TGTGCCAGCAGTTACCGCGACAGGGGGCGCACGGATACGCAGTATTTT. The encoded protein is CASSYRDRGRTDTQYF.

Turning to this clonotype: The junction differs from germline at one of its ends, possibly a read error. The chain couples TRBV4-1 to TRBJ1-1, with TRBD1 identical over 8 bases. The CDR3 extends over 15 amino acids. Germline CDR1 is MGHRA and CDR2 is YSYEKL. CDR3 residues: CASSQEGQANTKAFF. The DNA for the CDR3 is TGCGCCAGCAGCCAAGAGGGACAGGCGAACACTAAAGCTTTCTTT.

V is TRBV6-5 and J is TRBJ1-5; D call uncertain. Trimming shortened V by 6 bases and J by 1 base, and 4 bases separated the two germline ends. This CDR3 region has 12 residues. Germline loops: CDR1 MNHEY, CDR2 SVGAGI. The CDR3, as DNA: TGTGCCAGCAGGGCGAGCAATCAGCCCCAGCATTTT. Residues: CASRASNQPQHF.

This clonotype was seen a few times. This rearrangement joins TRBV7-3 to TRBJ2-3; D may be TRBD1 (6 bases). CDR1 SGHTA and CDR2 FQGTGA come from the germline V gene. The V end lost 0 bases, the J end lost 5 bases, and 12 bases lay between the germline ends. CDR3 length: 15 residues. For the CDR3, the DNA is TGTGCCAGCAGCTTAACGGATGTCAGGGGAGATACGCAGTATTTT. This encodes CASSLTDVRGDTQYF.

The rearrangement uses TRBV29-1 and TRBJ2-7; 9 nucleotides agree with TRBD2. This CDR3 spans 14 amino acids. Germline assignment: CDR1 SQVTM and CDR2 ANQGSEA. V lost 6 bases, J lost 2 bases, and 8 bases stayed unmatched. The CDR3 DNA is TGCAGCGTAAGTGGGCGCGGGGGGGCCTACGAGCAGTACTTC. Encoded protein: CSVSGRGGAYEQYF.

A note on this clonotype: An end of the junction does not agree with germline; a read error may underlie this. The CDR3: CVSTLTDIGLGTEAFF. CDR3 nucleotide sequence: TGTGTCAGCACCCTGACTGACATAGGCTTGGGCACTGAAGCTTTCTTT. V gene TRBV9 combines with J gene TRBJ1-1; D remains ambiguous. Germline V CDR1 and CDR2: SGDLS, YYNGEE. This CDR3 is 16 amino acids long.

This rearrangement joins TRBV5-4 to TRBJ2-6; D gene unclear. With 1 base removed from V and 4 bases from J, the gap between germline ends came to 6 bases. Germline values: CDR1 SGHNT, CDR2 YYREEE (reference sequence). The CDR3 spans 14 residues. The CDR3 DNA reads TGTGCCAGCAGCTTGCCTCTGGGGGCCAACGTCCTGACTTTC. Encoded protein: CASSLPLGANVLTF.

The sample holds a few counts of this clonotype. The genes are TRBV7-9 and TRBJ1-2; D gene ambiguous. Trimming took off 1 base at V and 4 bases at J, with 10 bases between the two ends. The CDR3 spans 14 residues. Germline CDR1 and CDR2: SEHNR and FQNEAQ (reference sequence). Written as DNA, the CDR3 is TGTGCCAGCAGCTTAGTATTAACCGGCTATGGCTACACCTTC. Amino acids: CASSLVLTGYGYTF.

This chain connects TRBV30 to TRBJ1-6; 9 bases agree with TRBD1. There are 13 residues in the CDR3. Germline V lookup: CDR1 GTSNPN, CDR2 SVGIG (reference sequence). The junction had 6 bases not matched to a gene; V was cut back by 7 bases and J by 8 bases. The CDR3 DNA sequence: TGTGCCTCCCAGACAGGGGGGGATTCACCCCTCCACTTT. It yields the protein CASQTGGDSPLHF.

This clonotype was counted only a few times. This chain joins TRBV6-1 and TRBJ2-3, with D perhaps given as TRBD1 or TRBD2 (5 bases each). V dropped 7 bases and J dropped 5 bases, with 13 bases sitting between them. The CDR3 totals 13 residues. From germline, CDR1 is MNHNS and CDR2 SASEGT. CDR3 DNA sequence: TGTGCCAGCACCCTGGGGACCGGAGATACGCAGTATTTT. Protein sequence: CASTLGTGDTQYF.

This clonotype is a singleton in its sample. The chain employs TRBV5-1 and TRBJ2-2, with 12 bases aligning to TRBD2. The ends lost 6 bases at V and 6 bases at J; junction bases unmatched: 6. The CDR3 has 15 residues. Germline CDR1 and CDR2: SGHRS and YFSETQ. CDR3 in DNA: TGCGCCAGCAAACTAGCGGGAGGATTTCCCGGGGAGCTGTTTTTT. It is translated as CASKLAGGFPGELFF.

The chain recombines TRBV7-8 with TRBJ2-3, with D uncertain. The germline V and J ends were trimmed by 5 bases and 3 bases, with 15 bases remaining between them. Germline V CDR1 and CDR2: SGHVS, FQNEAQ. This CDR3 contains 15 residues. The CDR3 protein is CASSQQRMSTDTQYF. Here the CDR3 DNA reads TGTGCCAGCAGCCAACAACGAATGAGTACAGATACGCAGTATTTT.

The CDR3, as DNA: TGTGCCAGCAGTTATGGGGGGGCGCAAGGCTACACCTTC. Translating gives CASSYGGAQGYTF. The genes are TRBV6-5 and TRBJ1-2, with D possibly being TRBD1 (6 bases). The CDR3 is 13 residues long. V gave up 3 bases and J gave up 8 bases, with 13 bases separating them. Per the germline V gene, CDR1 is MNHEY and CDR2 is SVGAGI.

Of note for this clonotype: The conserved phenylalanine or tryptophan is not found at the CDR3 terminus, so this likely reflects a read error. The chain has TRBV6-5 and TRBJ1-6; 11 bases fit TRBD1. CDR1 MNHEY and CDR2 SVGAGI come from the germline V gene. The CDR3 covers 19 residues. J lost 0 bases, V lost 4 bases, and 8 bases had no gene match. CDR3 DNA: TGTGCCAGCAGTTCCGGGACAGGGGGACCCAGCTCCTATAATTCACCCCTCCACTCT. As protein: CASSSGTGGPSSYNSPLHS.

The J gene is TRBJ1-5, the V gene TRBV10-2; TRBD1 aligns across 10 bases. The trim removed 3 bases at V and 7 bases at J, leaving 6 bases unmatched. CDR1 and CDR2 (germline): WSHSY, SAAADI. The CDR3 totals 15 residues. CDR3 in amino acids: CASSERDRGSQPQHF. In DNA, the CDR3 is TGCGCCAGCAGTGAAAGGGACAGGGGCTCCCAGCCCCAGCATTTT.

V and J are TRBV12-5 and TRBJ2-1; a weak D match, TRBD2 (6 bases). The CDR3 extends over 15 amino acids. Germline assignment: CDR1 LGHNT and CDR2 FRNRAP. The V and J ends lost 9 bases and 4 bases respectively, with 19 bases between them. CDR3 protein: CASGPRTGTYNEQFF. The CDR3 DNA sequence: TGTGCTAGCGGACCCCGGACGGGGACTTACAATGAGCAGTTCTTC.

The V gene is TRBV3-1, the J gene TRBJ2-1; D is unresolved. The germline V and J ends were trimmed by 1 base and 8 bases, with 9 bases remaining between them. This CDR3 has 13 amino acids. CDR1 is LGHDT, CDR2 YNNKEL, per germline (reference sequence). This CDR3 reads CASSQGYGDEQFF. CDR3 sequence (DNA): TGTGCCAGCAGCCAAGGTTATGGCGATGAGCAGTTCTTC.

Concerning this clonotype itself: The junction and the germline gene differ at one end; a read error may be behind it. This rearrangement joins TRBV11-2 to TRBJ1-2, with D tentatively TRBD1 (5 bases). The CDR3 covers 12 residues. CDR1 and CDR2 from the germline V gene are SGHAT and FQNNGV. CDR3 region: CASLDSNCGYTF. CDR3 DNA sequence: TGTGCCAGCCTCGACAGTAACTGTGGCTACACCTTC.

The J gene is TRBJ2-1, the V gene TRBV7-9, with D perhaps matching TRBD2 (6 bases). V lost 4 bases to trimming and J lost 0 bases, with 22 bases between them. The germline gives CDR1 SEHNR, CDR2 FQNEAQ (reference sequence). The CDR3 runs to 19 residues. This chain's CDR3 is CASSSTLDRRESSYNEQFF. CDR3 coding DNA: TGTGCCAGCAGCTCGACCCTAGACCGGCGGGAAAGCTCCTACAATGAGCAGTTCTTC.

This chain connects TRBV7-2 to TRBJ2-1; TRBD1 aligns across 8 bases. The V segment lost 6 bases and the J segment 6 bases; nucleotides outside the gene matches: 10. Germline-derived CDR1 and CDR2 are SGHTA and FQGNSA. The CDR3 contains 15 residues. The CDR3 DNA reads TGTGCCAGCAGAGCGGACAGGGTTATTGCCAATGAGCAGTTCTTC. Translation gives CASRADRVIANEQFF.

CDR3 sequence: CASSQDRSSGVREQYF. In DNA form, the CDR3 reads TGTGCCAGCAGCCAAGATCGATCTAGCGGGGTCCGCGAGCAGTACTTC. The chain has TRBV4-2 and TRBJ2-7, with 9 bases fitting TRBD2. Germline assignment: CDR1 LGHNA and CDR2 YNFKEQ. CDR3 length: 16 residues. Trimming at V came to 0 bases and at J to 6 bases, leaving 9 bases not matched to a gene.

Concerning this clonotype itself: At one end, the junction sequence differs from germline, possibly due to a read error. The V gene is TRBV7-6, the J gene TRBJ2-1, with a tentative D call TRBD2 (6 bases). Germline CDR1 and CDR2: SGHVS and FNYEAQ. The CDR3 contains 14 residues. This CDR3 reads CTSTSRGPTDEQFF. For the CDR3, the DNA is TGTACCAGCACTAGCCGTGGACCCACGGATGAGCAGTTCTTC.

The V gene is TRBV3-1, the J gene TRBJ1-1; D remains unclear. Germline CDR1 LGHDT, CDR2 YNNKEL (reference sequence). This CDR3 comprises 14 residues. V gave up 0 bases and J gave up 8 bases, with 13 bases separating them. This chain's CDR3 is CASSQEASLLEAFF. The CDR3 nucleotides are TGTGCCAGCAGCCAAGAGGCCAGTCTTTTAGAAGCTTTCTTT.

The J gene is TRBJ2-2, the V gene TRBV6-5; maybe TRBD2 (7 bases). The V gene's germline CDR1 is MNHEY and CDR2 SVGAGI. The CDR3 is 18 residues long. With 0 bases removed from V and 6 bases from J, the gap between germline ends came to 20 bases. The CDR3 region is CASSYSLGGAQVAGELFF. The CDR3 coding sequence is TGTGCCAGCAGTTACTCCTTAGGGGGGGCGCAGGTGGCCGGGGAGCTGTTTTTT.

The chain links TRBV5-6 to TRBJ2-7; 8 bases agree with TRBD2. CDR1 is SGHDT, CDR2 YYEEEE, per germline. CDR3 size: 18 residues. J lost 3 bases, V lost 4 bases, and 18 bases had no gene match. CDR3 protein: CASSLIQSGGEPHYEQYF. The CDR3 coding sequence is TGTGCCAGCAGCCTAATTCAGTCCGGGGGGGAGCCCCACTACGAGCAGTACTTC.

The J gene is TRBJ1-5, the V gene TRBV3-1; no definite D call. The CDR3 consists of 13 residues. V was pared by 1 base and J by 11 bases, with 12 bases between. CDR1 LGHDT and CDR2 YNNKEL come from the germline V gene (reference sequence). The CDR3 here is CASSQGLDGAQHF. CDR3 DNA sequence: TGTGCCAGCAGCCAAGGCTTAGATGGAGCCCAGCATTTT.

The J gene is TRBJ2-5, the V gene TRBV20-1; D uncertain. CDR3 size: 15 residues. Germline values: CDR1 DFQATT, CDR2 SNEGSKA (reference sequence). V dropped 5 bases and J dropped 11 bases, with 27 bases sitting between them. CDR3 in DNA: TGCAGTGCTGACGAATCCGGTCCCGGTTACAATGAGCAGTACTTC. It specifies CSADESGPGYNEQYF.

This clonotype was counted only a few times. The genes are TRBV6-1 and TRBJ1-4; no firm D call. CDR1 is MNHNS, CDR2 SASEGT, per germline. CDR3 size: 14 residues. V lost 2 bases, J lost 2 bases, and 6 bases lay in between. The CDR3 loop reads CASSEPGTNEKLFF. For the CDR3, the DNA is TGTGCCAGCAGTGAACCGGGGACTAATGAAAAACTGTTTTTT.

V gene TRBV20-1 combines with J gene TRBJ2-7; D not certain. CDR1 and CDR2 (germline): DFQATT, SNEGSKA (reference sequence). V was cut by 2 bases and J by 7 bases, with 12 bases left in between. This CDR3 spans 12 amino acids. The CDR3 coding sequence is TGCAGTGCTAGATGGAATCACAATGAGCAGTACTTC. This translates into CSARWNHNEQYF.